This entry describes one TCR beta chain. This record comes from a study of shared clonotypes between healthy human individuals. This table comes from immunoSEQ multiplex PCR, and its TCRdb copy is limited to in-frame clones, with some not included. This sample has approximately 980,000 clones, with more than 75% found just once. CDR3 length: 18 amino acids. Germline V gives CDR1 MNHEY, CDR2 SMNVEV (reference sequence). The V end was cut by 0 bases, the J end by 3 bases, with 20 bases between. V gene TRBV27 combines with J gene TRBJ1-2; D possibly corresponds to TRBD1 (6 bases). The clonotype originates from a man aged 18 to 29 in good health. Specimen: memory CD4+ T cells sorted from blood. Subset noted: CD45RA-negative fraction. The CDR3, as DNA: TGTGCCAGCAGTTTATCGACCCCTCACAGGGAAGTGGACTATGGCTACACCTTC. Translated: CASSLSTPHREVDYGYTF.